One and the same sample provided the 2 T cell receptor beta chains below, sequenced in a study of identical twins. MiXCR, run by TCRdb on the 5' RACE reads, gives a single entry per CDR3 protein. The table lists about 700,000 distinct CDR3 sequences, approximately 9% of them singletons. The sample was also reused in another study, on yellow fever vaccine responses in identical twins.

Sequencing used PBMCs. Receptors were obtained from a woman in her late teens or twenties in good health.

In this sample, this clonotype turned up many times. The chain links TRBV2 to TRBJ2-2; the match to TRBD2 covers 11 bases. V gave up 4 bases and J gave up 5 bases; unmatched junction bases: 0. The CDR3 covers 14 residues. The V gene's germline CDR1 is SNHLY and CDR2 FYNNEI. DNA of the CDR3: TGTGCCAGCAGTGGACTAGCGGGGACCGGGGAGCTGTTTTTT. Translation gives CASSGLAGTGELFF.

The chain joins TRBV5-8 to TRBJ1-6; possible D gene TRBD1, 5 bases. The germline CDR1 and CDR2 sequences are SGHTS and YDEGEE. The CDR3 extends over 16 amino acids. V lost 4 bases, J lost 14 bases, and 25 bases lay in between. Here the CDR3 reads CASSTRTKSGAQTLHF. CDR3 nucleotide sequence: TGTGCCAGCAGCACCCGGACGAAGTCTGGGGCCCAAACCCTCCACTTT.